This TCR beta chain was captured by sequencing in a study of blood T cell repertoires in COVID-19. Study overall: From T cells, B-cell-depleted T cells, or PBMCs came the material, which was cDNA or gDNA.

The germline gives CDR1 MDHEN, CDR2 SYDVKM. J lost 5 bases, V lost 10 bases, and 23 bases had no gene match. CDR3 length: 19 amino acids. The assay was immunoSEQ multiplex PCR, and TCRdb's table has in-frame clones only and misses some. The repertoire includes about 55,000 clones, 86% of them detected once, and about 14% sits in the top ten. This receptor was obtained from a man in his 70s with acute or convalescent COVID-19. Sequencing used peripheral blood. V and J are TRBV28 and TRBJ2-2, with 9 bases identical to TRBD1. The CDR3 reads CAIDTIPGQGGGRTGELFF. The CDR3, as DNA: TGTGCCATCGACACTATCCCGGGACAGGGAGGGGGTAGAACCGGGGAGCTGTTTTTT. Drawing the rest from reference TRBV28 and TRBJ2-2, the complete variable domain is DVKVTQSSRYLVKRTGEKVFLECVQDMDHENMFWYRQDPGLGLRLIYFSYDVKMKEKGDIPEGYSVSREKKERFSLILESASTNQTSMYLCAIDTIPGQGGGRTGELFFGEGSRLTVL.